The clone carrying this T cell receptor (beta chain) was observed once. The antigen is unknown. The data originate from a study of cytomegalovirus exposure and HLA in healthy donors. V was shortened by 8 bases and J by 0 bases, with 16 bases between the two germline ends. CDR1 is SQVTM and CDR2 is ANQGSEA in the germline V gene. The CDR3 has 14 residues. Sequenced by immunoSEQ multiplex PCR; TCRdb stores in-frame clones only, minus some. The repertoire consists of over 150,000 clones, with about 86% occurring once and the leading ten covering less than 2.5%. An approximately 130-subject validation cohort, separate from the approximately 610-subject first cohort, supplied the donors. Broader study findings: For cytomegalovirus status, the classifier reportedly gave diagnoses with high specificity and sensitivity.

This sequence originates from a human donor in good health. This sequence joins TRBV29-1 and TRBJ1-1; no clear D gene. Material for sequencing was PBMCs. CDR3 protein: CSIGGILMNTEAFF. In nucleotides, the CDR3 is TGCAGCATAGGCGGGATACTTATGAACACTGAAGCTTTCTTT.